Below, one T cell receptor (beta chain) is given with its context. TCRdb's copy holds only in-frame clones and misses some; the assay was immunoSEQ multiplex PCR. The sample has over 110,000 clones, 80% to 85% seen once. The data were obtained in a study of blood T cell repertoires in COVID-19. The CDR3 is 18 residues long. V lost 8 bases, J lost 2 bases, and 15 bases stayed unmatched. Per the germline V gene, CDR1 is ENHRY and CDR2 is SYGVKD. Grouping used clinical history reported by participants in a survey and questionnaire. The sequence was collected from a man aged 35-49 years with acute COVID-19. This chain joins TRBV10-3 and TRBJ2-2, with TRBD2 identical over 9 bases. Input material: PBMCs or T cells enriched from blood (not recorded which). As DNA, the CDR3 is TGTGCCATCCTAGTGGTGGTAGCGGGGGAGCTAAACACCGGGGAGCTGTTTTTT. Translation: CAILVVVAGELNTGELFF.